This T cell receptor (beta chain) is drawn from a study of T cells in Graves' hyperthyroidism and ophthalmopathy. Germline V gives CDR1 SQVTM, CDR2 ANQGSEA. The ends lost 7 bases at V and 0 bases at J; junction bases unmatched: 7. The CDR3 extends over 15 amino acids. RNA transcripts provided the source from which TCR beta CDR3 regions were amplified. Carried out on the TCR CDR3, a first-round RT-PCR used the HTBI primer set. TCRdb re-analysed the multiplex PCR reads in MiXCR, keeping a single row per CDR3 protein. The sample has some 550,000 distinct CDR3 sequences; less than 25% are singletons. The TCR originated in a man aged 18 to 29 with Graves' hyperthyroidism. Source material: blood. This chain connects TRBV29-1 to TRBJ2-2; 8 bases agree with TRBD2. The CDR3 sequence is CSALASGPNTGELFF. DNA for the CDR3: TGCAGCGCGCTGGCTAGCGGGCCGAACACCGGGGAGCTGTTTTTT.